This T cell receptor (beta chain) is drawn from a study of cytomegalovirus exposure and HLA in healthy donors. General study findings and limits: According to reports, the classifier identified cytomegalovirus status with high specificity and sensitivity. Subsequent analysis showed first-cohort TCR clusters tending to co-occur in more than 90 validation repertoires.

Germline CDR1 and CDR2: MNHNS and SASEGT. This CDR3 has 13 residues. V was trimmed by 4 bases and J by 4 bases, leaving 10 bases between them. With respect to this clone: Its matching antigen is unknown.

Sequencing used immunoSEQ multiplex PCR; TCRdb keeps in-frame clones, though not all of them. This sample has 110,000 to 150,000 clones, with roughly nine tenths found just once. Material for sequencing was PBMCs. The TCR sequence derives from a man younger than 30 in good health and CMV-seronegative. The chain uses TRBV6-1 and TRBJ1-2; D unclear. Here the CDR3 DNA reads TGTGCCAGCAGTGCTGCGGGCGTCTATGGCTACACCTTC. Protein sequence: CASSAAGVYGYTF.